This T cell receptor (beta chain) was sequenced for a study of CD8 T cells in ankylosing spondylitis (TCRdb year 2017). Regarding the research as a whole: T cell receptor beta repertoires were profiled in healthy donors and ankylosing spondylitis patients so that disease-linked TCR variants could be found. Peripheral blood was sampled, and synovial fluid was also collected from ankylosing spondylitis patients. The full study cohort was made up of approximately 24 ankylosing spondylitis patients and 108 healthy donors. Study-wide findings and limitations: According to the report, matched synovial fluid samples from ankylosing spondylitis patients were significantly enriched for the disease-linked clones. Some of the motif variants had been reported before in the synovial fluid and blood of reactive arthritis patients, a finding that suggests common disease-initiation mechanisms. Blood from ankylosing spondylitis patients appeared to be characterized by a TCR beta motif composed of several highly homologous amino acid variants. The disease-linked clones showed a CD8+ phenotype and occurred at relatively low frequencies in peripheral blood.

The sample was run on an Illumina HiSeq 2500. TCR beta libraries were prepared by quantitative 5'-RACE with molecular barcodes. Processing in the source paper ran as follows. Disease-linked TCR variants were identified with a new computational method built on a probabilistic model of VDJ rearrangement. Using fastp trimming at Q25 and MiXCR clonotype assembly, TCRdb reanalyzed the public sequencing data and kept in-frame beta chains. Under each unique CDR3 protein, matching rows form one entry showing the most common genes and DNA. The V and J calls and clone size are TCRdb's, not the authors'. The sample data list under 200,000 distinct CDR3 sequences, and around 10% of these were observed just once. Of the sample, around 29% is held by the ten largest clones. Ends trimmed: V by 2 bases, J by 1 base; bases unmatched to a gene: 7. From a lookup of the germline V gene (reference sequence), CDR1 and CDR2 are MNHEY and SMNVEV. The CDR3 spans 16 residues, from the cysteine through the phenylalanine. Only the CDR3 DNA stays, 48 bases, in frame from base 1.

This clonotype appeared a few times. What this receptor recognizes is not known. Nothing much larger sits one base from this clone, and base qualities are not available. The specimen sequenced was blood, either unsorted or a sorted T cell fraction (not recorded which). The V and J genes are TRBV27 and TRBJ2-5, with 7 bases aligning to TRBD1. The TCR was taken from a male donor with ankylosing spondylitis or in good health (not recorded which). The sequence in DNA is TGTGCCAGCAGTTTAAAGTGGGCAGGGGGCCAAGAGACCCAGTACTTC. Its protein product is CASSLKWAGGQETQYF.